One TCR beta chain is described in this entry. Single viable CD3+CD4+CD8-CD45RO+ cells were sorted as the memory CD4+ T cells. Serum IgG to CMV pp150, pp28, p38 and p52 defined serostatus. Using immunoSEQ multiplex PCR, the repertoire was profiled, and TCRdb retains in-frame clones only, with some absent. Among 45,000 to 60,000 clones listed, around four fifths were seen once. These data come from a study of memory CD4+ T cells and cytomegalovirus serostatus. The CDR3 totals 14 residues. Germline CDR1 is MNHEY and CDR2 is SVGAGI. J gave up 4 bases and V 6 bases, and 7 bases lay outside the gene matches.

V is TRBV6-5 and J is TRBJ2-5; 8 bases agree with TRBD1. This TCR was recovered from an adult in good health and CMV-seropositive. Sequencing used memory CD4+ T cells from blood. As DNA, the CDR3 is TGTGCCAGCAGACGGGACAGGTCGAGAGAGACCCAGTACTTC. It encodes CASRRDRSRETQYF.